A selection of T cell receptor beta chains follows, all from one sample in a study of T-cell reconstitution after alpha-beta-depleted transplantation in children. TCRdb processed the PCR reads anew with MiXCR; each CDR3 protein has one entry. The data contain about 340,000 distinct CDR3 sequences, 15% to 20% of them singletons. This specimen was PBMCs, mostly from graft donor cells, taken 360 days after TCRalphabeta/CD19-depleted stem cell transplant. These receptors were collected from a male patient aged 2-15 years who had a stem cell transplant for acute lymphoblastic leukemia, so the T cells may come from the graft donor. Each CDR3 is given with its conserved first and last residue. The D gene is left open where the match is weak.

v_call	j_call	d_call	cdr3_aa
TRBV10-3	TRBJ2-7	TRBD2	CAISDASGSGGYEQYF
TRBV11-2	TRBJ2-1	-	CASSLDTRGGNNEQFF
TRBV4-3	TRBJ2-5	TRBD1	CASSQGDSYQETQYF
TRBV12-3/TRBV12-4	TRBJ2-7	-	CASSLFSGPFISEQYF
TRBV9	TRBJ2-2	-	CASSVGVAGELFF
TRBV6-5	TRBJ2-5	TRBD2	CASSYDVSGSQETQYF
TRBV28	TRBJ2-7	-	CASSSPMGIYEQYF
TRBV11-1	TRBJ1-4	TRBD1	CASSSRDRGYYEKLFF
TRBV29-1	TRBJ2-4	-	CSVGPRVNIQYF
TRBV12-3/TRBV12-4	TRBJ2-7	-	CASRKRVGPYEQYF
TRBV5-1	TRBJ1-5	-	CASSWGSNQPQHF
TRBV3-1	TRBJ1-4	-	CASSQDLRGEKLFF
TRBV29-1	TRBJ1-6	-	CSVSTTSWGPLHF
TRBV20-1	TRBJ2-1	-	CSAPDSPSSYNEQFF
TRBV20-1	TRBJ1-2	-	CSARERGSYGYTF
TRBV5-1	TRBJ2-5	-	CASSRRDWETQYF
TRBV7-2	TRBJ2-7	-	CASSLAGSEQYF
TRBV4-2	TRBJ2-7	-	CASSRGTHTYEQYF
TRBV12-3/TRBV12-4	TRBJ2-2	TRBD2	CASKSGRVSEELFF
TRBV18	TRBJ2-1	TRBD2	CASSPTSGRDEQFF
TRBV5-5	TRBJ1-1	TRBD1	CASSRRQGYTEAFF
TRBV4-1	TRBJ2-3	TRBD1	CASSLKGWGQAAGDTQYF
TRBV5-1	TRBJ2-1	TRBD2	CARLPAGGVIYNEQFF
TRBV5-6	TRBJ2-1	TRBD2	CASSPGTSSVLFF
TRBV30	TRBJ2-7	-	CAWSYLGTIEEQYF
TRBV7-2	TRBJ2-7	-	CASSFTRGNSYEQYF
TRBV25-1	TRBJ2-1	TRBD1	CASSETLHRGENYNEQFF
TRBV9	TRBJ2-3	-	CASAQSPGAVTDTQYF
TRBV3-1	TRBJ1-1	-	CASSHGTSGGTEAFF
TRBV29-1	TRBJ2-1	TRBD2	CSVVGGASGDWGSYNEQFF
TRBV7-9	TRBJ2-1	TRBD2	CASSLVFRTSGTHEQFF
TRBV6-5	TRBJ2-3	-	CASSYESSPRVEYF
TRBV7-2	TRBJ2-3	TRBD2	CASSALAVTDTQYF
TRBV5-1	TRBJ2-1	TRBD2	CASSLLAGASYNEQFF